A selection of T cell receptor beta chains follows, all from one sample in a study of blood T cell repertoires in COVID-19. Only in-frame clones appear in the TCRdb table, and some are missing; sequencing was by immunoSEQ multiplex PCR. Of 650,000 to 800,000 clones detected, over 80% appear once; the ten largest clones hold roughly 0.26%. Source material: peripheral blood. The receptors here all came from a woman under 30 with acute or convalescent COVID-19. Each CDR3 is given with its conserved first and last residue. Fields, in order: CDR3 protein, V gene, J gene.

CDR3aa: CASGPLSGELFF
v_gene: TRBV12-5
j_gene: TRBJ2-2

CDR3aa: CASSYWTGYGYTF
v_gene: TRBV6-5
j_gene: TRBJ1-2

CDR3aa: CASSPRPGTGGGIYGYTF
v_gene: TRBV5-1
j_gene: TRBJ1-2

CDR3aa: CASSLLVGQAEGYTF
v_gene: TRBV28
j_gene: TRBJ1-2

CDR3aa: CSVDWAASTDTQYF
v_gene: TRBV29-1
j_gene: TRBJ2-3

CDR3aa: CATSDLPLGTQYF
v_gene: TRBV24-1
j_gene: TRBJ2-3

CDR3aa: CATSDLGGGVGNEQFF
v_gene: TRBV24-1
j_gene: TRBJ2-1

CDR3aa: CAISEGQGATYGYTF
v_gene: TRBV10-3
j_gene: TRBJ1-2

CDR3aa: CASSLTGGNTIYF
v_gene: TRBV11-2
j_gene: TRBJ1-3

CDR3aa: CASSQGQNTEAFF
v_gene: TRBV6-5
j_gene: TRBJ1-1

CDR3aa: CASSIDPGVSGYTF
v_gene: TRBV19
j_gene: TRBJ1-2

CDR3aa: CASRKTGGEGTEAFF
v_gene: TRBV2
j_gene: TRBJ1-1

CDR3aa: CASSRQRGSTDTQYF
v_gene: TRBV18
j_gene: TRBJ2-3

CDR3aa: CASSPVNRNQPQHF
v_gene: TRBV6-2/TRBV6-3
j_gene: TRBJ1-5

CDR3aa: CASRLANYGYTF
v_gene: TRBV5-4
j_gene: TRBJ1-2

CDR3aa: CASSLPLGQGRTDTQYF
v_gene: TRBV7-9
j_gene: TRBJ2-3

CDR3aa: CAWIGSIYGQMNTEAFF
v_gene: TRBV30
j_gene: TRBJ1-1

CDR3aa: CASSFTGASYEQYF
v_gene: TRBV7-2
j_gene: TRBJ2-7

CDR3aa: CASSQGGTRTDTQYF
v_gene: TRBV7-7
j_gene: TRBJ2-3

CDR3aa: CASSLAGTALYYGYTF
v_gene: TRBV27
j_gene: TRBJ1-2

CDR3aa: CASSDPGQLNTEAFF
v_gene: TRBV5-4
j_gene: TRBJ1-1

CDR3aa: CASSPGSVWASYNEQFF
v_gene: TRBV5-6
j_gene: TRBJ2-1

CDR3aa: CASSNPGQGAREQYF
v_gene: TRBV6-5
j_gene: TRBJ2-7

CDR3aa: CASSELNRDYGYTF
v_gene: TRBV2
j_gene: TRBJ1-2

CDR3aa: CASSSNEGVTPYGYTF
v_gene: TRBV5-1
j_gene: TRBJ1-2

CDR3aa: CATSRIKQGGDTEAFF
v_gene: TRBV15
j_gene: TRBJ1-1

CDR3aa: CAISELAGPEAFF
v_gene: TRBV10-3
j_gene: TRBJ1-1

CDR3aa: CASSRDWNEQYF
v_gene: TRBV13
j_gene: TRBJ2-7

CDR3aa: CASTARGHGNQPQHF
v_gene: TRBV2
j_gene: TRBJ1-5

CDR3aa: CASRAGGVGGYTF
v_gene: TRBV2
j_gene: TRBJ1-2

CDR3aa: CASSFAEIQPQHF
v_gene: TRBV12-3/TRBV12-4
j_gene: TRBJ1-5

CDR3aa: CASSPVNEQFF
v_gene: TRBV2
j_gene: TRBJ2-1

CDR3aa: CSVENTKRGHTEAFF
v_gene: TRBV29-1
j_gene: TRBJ1-1

CDR3aa: CASSQDVYQGGSPYEQYF
v_gene: TRBV4-3
j_gene: TRBJ2-7

CDR3aa: CASSQFLPGTGELFF
v_gene: TRBV4-1
j_gene: TRBJ2-2

CDR3aa: CASSWGTGTDTQYF
v_gene: TRBV7-2
j_gene: TRBJ2-3

CDR3aa: CASSGNRGYYGYTF
v_gene: TRBV27
j_gene: TRBJ1-2

CDR3aa: CASSPRQGARWTGELFF
v_gene: TRBV5-4
j_gene: TRBJ2-2

CDR3aa: CASSRGQSYGYTF
v_gene: TRBV12-3/TRBV12-4
j_gene: TRBJ1-2

CDR3aa: CASSIHPTGSGSNQPQHF
v_gene: TRBV19
j_gene: TRBJ1-5

CDR3aa: CASAGVLNTEAFF
v_gene: TRBV12-3/TRBV12-4
j_gene: TRBJ1-1

CDR3aa: CSVEGTRQETQYF
v_gene: TRBV29-1
j_gene: TRBJ2-5

CDR3aa: CASSYSVRLKHYGYTF
v_gene: TRBV6-5
j_gene: TRBJ1-2

CDR3aa: CASSFIDSYGYTF
v_gene: TRBV12-3/TRBV12-4
j_gene: TRBJ1-2

CDR3aa: CASSQDYRPDNEQFF
v_gene: TRBV4-3
j_gene: TRBJ2-1